The entry below describes one T cell receptor (beta chain). Its target is unknown. This entry is derived from a study of shared clonotypes between healthy human individuals. General study results and limits: Researchers found naive subsets generally carried larger estimated richness than memory subsets. When compared with the clonotypes that were shared by all four sorted-subset donors, the non-shared clonotypes turned out to have lower generation probabilities.

An approximately 200 ng quantity of DNA, about 30,000 T cell genomes, went into the sorted-subset replicate PCRs. Clones were read by immunoSEQ multiplex PCR, and TCRdb kept only the in-frame ones, dropping some. The data show 2 million or so clones, with 95% seen just once and 0.13% held by the top ten. This CDR3 region has 15 residues. The J segment lost 2 bases and the V segment lost 4 bases, leaving 7 bases of the junction unmatched. Germline V gene sequence: CDR1 SGDLS, CDR2 YYNGEE. This chain uses TRBV9 with TRBJ1-2, with 8 bases matching TRBD1. The sequence derives from a man aged 18-30 years in good health. The sequencing sample was made of naive CD4+ T cells sorted from blood. Described subset: CD45RA+ positively selected. The CDR3: CASSPYDRGNYGYTF. The CDR3 bases are TGTGCCAGCAGCCCGTATGACAGGGGAAACTATGGCTACACCTTC.